The present entry profiles one TCR beta chain with its context. The gene names here belong to mouse. The read stops 4 residues short of the end of the CDR3; the missing end is completed from the germline J gene. This entry belongs to a study of CD8+ T cells in alopecia areata. On the basis of CD4, CD8alpha, NKG2D, NKG2ACE and other markers, pooled cutaneous lymph node cells were sorted. Germline loops: CDR1 NNHNN, CDR2 SYGAGS (reference sequence). The CDR3 runs to 15 residues. V lost 2 bases and J lost 0, with 11 bases in between. Isolated RNA was reverse transcribed into cDNA used as the sequencing template. Clones were sequenced by immunoSEQ multiplex PCR, and TCRdb holds only the in-frame ones, with some missing. This sample comprises 200,000 to 300,000 clones, none seen once only.

The J gene is TRBJ1-2, the V gene TRBV13-2; D might be TRBD1 (6 bases). The TCR was taken from a C3H/HeJ mouse with alopecia areata. The strain bears MHC haplotype H2-k. Specimen: CD4+ T cells sorted from a lymph node. The CDR3 loop reads CASGEHREANSDYTF. CDR3 DNA (partial): TGTGCCAGCGGTGAACACAGGGAAGCAAACTCC.